A single sample is the source of the 28 T cell receptor beta chains below, sequenced in a study of blood T cell repertoires in COVID-19. The assay was immunoSEQ multiplex PCR, and TCRdb's table has in-frame clones only and misses some. The sample gives about 280,000 clones, about four fifths of which show up once; approximately 5% is in the top ten. Material for sequencing was PBMCs or T cells enriched from blood (not recorded which). The receptors shown here come from a man in his forties or fifties who had been exposed to COVID-19.

This clone showed up just once. The chain uses TRBV27 and TRBJ1-6; D might be TRBD1 (6 bases). The CDR3 is 15 residues long. The V and J ends lost 6 bases and 10 bases respectively, with 19 bases between them. CDR1 MNHEY and CDR2 SMNVEV come from the germline V gene (reference sequence). CDR3 sequence reads: CASREGTNPASPLHF. CDR3 coding DNA: TGTGCCAGCAGAGAAGGGACAAACCCGGCGTCACCCCTCCACTTT.

The chain is built from TRBV19 and TRBJ2-1, with 12 bases matching TRBD2. Germline V gene data show CDR1 as LNHDA and CDR2 as SQIVND (reference sequence). The CDR3 totals 16 residues. V lost 4 bases and J lost 10; bases outside the gene matches: 11. The CDR3 region has the DNA TGTGCCAGTAGTAGAGTCGGACTAGCGGGACTTGGGGAGCAGTTCTTC. Translated: CASSRVGLAGLGEQFF.

DNA of the CDR3: TGTGCCAGCAGCTGGTCGGGGGTTATAGTGGAAAAACTGTTTTTT. It is translated as CASSWSGVIVEKLFF. V usage is TRBV7-9 and J usage is TRBJ1-4; TRBD1 is a possible D gene (5 bases). Between the trimmed V and J ends, which lost 4 bases and 8 bases, there was a span of 17 bases. There are 15 residues in the CDR3. The V gene's germline CDR1 is SEHNR and CDR2 FQNEAQ (reference sequence).

This chain joins TRBV5-1 and TRBJ2-1; 11 bases are shared with TRBD2. This CDR3 region has 16 residues. The ends lost 4 bases at V and 0 bases at J; junction bases unmatched: 3. Germline V gene sequence: CDR1 SGHRS, CDR2 YFSETQ. CDR3 coding DNA: TGCGCCAGCAGCACTCTAGCGGGAGGCTCCTACAATGAGCAGTTCTTC. Its translation is CASSTLAGGSYNEQFF.

The V call is TRBV18, the J call TRBJ1-1; possible D gene TRBD1, 5 bases. The germline V and J ends were trimmed by 0 bases and 5 bases, with 22 bases remaining between them. The germline CDR1 and CDR2 sequences are KGHSH and LQKENI. The CDR3 is 18 amino acids. The CDR3, as DNA: TGTGCCAGCTCACCACCCCTTACCGTAGCTGGGGGGAAAACTGAAGCTTTCTTT. It specifies CASSPPLTVAGGKTEAFF.

The chain employs TRBV30 and TRBJ2-1; D is uncertain. The CDR3 consists of 11 residues. Deletions cut 3 bases from V and 7 bases from J, with 7 bases between. Germline V lookup: CDR1 GTSNPN, CDR2 SVGIG (reference sequence). CDR3: CAWRWPNEQFF. CDR3 nucleotide sequence: TGTGCCTGGAGGTGGCCGAATGAGCAGTTCTTC.

The sample holds one count of this clone. V and J are TRBV12-5 and TRBJ2-2; D is possibly TRBD2 (6 bases). The V gene lost 8 bases and the J gene lost 5 bases, with 12 bases spanning the gap. Looked up from germline, CDR1 is LGHNT and CDR2 is FRNRAP. CDR3 length: 13 residues. The CDR3 sequence is CASQEGWTGELFF. CDR3 DNA: TGTGCTAGTCAGGAGGGTTGGACCGGGGAGCTGTTTTTT.

The chain carries TRBV6-5 and TRBJ1-2, with D tentatively TRBD1 (6 bases). Deletions cut 5 bases from V and 7 bases from J, with 14 bases between. The germline gives CDR1 MNHEY, CDR2 SVGAGI. The CDR3 has 13 residues. The CDR3 DNA reads TGTGCCAGCAGTAGACAGGTCTATTCTGGCTACACCTTC. It specifies CASSRQVYSGYTF.

This clone has a single count. This chain links TRBV24-1 with TRBJ1-5; 7 bases agree with TRBD1. The CDR3 length is 18 residues. Unmatched junction bases numbered 17, after V lost 5 bases and J lost 5 bases. Germline V lookup: CDR1 KGHDR, CDR2 SFDVKD. The CDR3 bases are TGTGCCACCAGTGGCCGCTTGAAGGGGGCGGGGTTTTATCAGCCCCAGCATTTT. Translating it yields CATSGRLKGAGFYQPQHF.

The chain joins TRBV4-1 to TRBJ2-2; TRBD2 matches 7 bases. Looked up from germline, CDR1 is MGHRA and CDR2 is YSYEKL. Trimming cost V 5 bases and J 5 bases; bases outside gene matches: 8. This CDR3 has 15 amino acids. The CDR3 nucleotides are TGCGCCAGCAGCTCTGGACTAGTGGGGACCGGGGAGCTGTTTTTT. Protein sequence: CASSSGLVGTGELFF.

This clone was recorded once. The gene calls are TRBV4-1 and TRBJ1-4, with D maybe TRBD1 (6 bases). V was trimmed by 4 bases and J by 4 bases, leaving 19 bases between them. CDR3 length: 17 amino acids. CDR1 and CDR2 (germline): MGHRA, YSYEKL. Here the CDR3 reads CASSLASMTGINEKLFF. As DNA, the CDR3 is TGCGCCAGCAGCCTAGCGTCTATGACAGGTATTAATGAAAAACTGTTTTTT.

V and J are TRBV20-1 and TRBJ2-3; D gene ambiguous. The CDR3 spans 11 residues. Trimming pared 3 bases from V and 3 bases from J, leaving 4 bases between. Germline V CDR1 and CDR2: DFQATT, SNEGSKA (reference sequence). CDR3 amino acids: CSASATDTQYF. The CDR3 nucleotides are TGCAGTGCTAGCGCGACAGATACGCAGTATTTT.

This clone has a single count. This chain connects TRBV6-5 to TRBJ1-1, with 7 positions matching TRBD1. This CDR3 contains 13 residues. With 6 bases clipped from V and 4 bases from J, the junction kept 5 bases outside the gene matches. Germline V gene lookup returns CDR1 MNHEY and CDR2 SVGAGI. CDR3 sequence reads: CASSSYRGTEAFF. CDR3 nucleotides: TGTGCCAGCAGCTCTTACAGGGGCACTGAAGCTTTCTTT.

The gene calls are TRBV4-2 and TRBJ1-1; D remains unclear. The CDR3 is 13 residues long. From germline, CDR1 is LGHNA and CDR2 YNFKEQ. V was cut by 2 bases and J by 0 bases, with 4 bases left in between. In DNA form, the CDR3 reads TGTGCCAGCAGCCAACCTATGAACACTGAAGCTTTCTTT. Its protein is CASSQPMNTEAFF.

The V gene is TRBV9, the J gene TRBJ1-2; D is uncertain. The V gene's germline CDR1 is SGDLS and CDR2 YYNGEE. The ends were cut back, 0 bases at V and 6 bases at J, with 21 bases in the middle. CDR3 length: 17 amino acids. CDR3 loop: CASSVVAGSGGMDGYTF. The CDR3 coding sequence is TGTGCCAGCAGCGTAGTCGCAGGATCTGGAGGTATGGATGGCTACACCTTC. Full variable domain (outside the CDR3, taken from reference TRBV9 and TRBJ1-2): DSGVTQTPKHLITATGQRVTLRCSPRSGDLSVYWYQQSLDQGLQFLIQYYNGEERAKGNILERFSAQQFPDLHSELNLSSLELGDSALYFCASSVVAGSGGMDGYTFGSGTRLTVV.

V is TRBV27 and J is TRBJ2-7; 10 bases are a match to TRBD2. There are 15 residues in the CDR3. V dropped 3 bases and J dropped 3; count of bases not matched to a gene: 5. Germline loops: CDR1 MNHEY, CDR2 SMNVEV (reference sequence). CDR3 coding DNA: TGTGCCAGCAGTTTGAGCGGGAGGGCCCACTACGAGCAGTACTTC. Its translation: CASSLSGRAHYEQYF.

This clone was picked up a small number of times. The chain combines TRBV4-1 with TRBJ1-1, with D perhaps TRBD1 (5 bases). The germline V gene encodes CDR1 MGHRA and CDR2 YSYEKL. V gave up 0 bases and J gave up 1 base, with 12 bases separating them. The CDR3 is 16 amino acids. The CDR3 loop reads CASSQDIRQTNTEAFF. The CDR3 DNA is TGCGCCAGCAGCCAAGATATTAGACAGACGAACACTGAAGCTTTCTTT.

The gene calls are TRBV27 and TRBJ2-7; TRBD1 matches 7 bases. V lost 0 bases, J lost 2 bases, and 4 bases stayed unmatched. This CDR3 is built from 15 residues. The V gene's germline CDR1 is MNHEY and CDR2 SMNVEV (reference sequence). The CDR3 region has the DNA TGTGCCAGCAGTTTATCAGGGACAGCCACCTACGAGCAGTACTTC. Protein sequence: CASSLSGTATYEQYF.

The V and J genes are TRBV7-9 and TRBJ2-4; weak D call: TRBD1 (6 bases). This CDR3 spans 15 amino acids. The germline gives CDR1 SEHNR, CDR2 FQNEAQ (reference sequence). The V and J ends lost 8 bases and 1 base respectively, with 15 bases between them. The CDR3 DNA reads TGTGCCAGCGGCCAACAGGGTCGGGCCAAAAACATTCAGTACTTC. This encodes CASGQQGRAKNIQYF.

The chain couples TRBV6-4 to TRBJ2-6; the D gene is possibly TRBD2 (6 bases). Germline V gene data show CDR1 as MRHNA and CDR2 as SNTAGT. The CDR3 extends over 16 amino acids. The V gene lost 2 bases and the J gene lost 2 bases, with 10 bases spanning the gap. CDR3 sequence reads: CASSDRGIPGANVLTF. In nucleotides, the CDR3 is TGTGCCAGCAGTGACCGGGGGATACCTGGGGCCAACGTCCTGACTTTC.

The V call is TRBV19, the J call TRBJ2-6, with TRBD1 matching 9 bases. The germline CDR1 and CDR2 sequences are LNHDA and SQIVND (reference sequence). The length of the CDR3 is 18 residues. With V trimmed by 3 bases and J by 0 bases, 6 bases remained unmatched. The CDR3, as DNA: TGTGCCAGTAGTATCCGACAGGGGGTCGACTCTGGGGCCAACGTCCTGACTTTC. It codes for CASSIRQGVDSGANVLTF.

The rearrangement uses TRBV9 and TRBJ2-3, with no clear D. The ends were cut back, 0 bases at V and 2 bases at J, with 7 bases in the middle. This CDR3 comprises 14 residues. The germline CDR1 and CDR2 sequences are SGDLS and YYNGEE. The CDR3 loop is CASSVVRNTDTQYF. In nucleotides, the CDR3 is TGTGCCAGCAGCGTAGTCAGAAACACAGATACGCAGTATTTT. The full variable domain, rest sourced from reference TRBV9 and TRBJ2-3, is DSGVTQTPKHLITATGQRVTLRCSPRSGDLSVYWYQQSLDQGLQFLIQYYNGEERAKGNILERFSAQQFPDLHSELNLSSLELGDSALYFCASSVVRNTDTQYFGPGTRLTVL.

The chain has TRBV19 and TRBJ2-2; 9 nucleotides align to TRBD2. The CDR3 has 14 residues. CDR1 LNHDA and CDR2 SQIVND come from the germline V gene (reference sequence). Trimming took 6 bases from V and 6 from J; bases not matched to a gene: 5. Here the CDR3 reads CASRGTSFAGELFF. The CDR3, as DNA: TGTGCCAGTAGGGGGACTAGCTTCGCCGGGGAGCTGTTTTTT.

CDR3 bases: TGTGCCAGCAGCCAGTACCAAAACAGGGAGCAGTTCTTC. Encoded protein: CASSQYQNREQFF. The chain joins TRBV5-4 to TRBJ2-1; tentatively, D is TRBD1 (5 bases). The CDR3 has 13 amino acids. Germline V CDR1 and CDR2: SGHNT, YYREEE (reference sequence). Trimming removed 4 bases at V and 10 bases at J, with 15 bases between.

This clone was counted a few times. The chain is built from TRBV7-9 and TRBJ1-5; no reliable D call. This CDR3 is 15 amino acids long. The V end lost 4 bases, the J end lost 3 bases, and 13 bases lay between the germline ends. The germline V gene has CDR1 SEHNR and CDR2 FQNEAQ (reference sequence). CDR3 coding DNA: TGTGCCAGCAGCTCATACCGGGATCTCAATCAGCCCCAGCATTTT. Translating it yields CASSSYRDLNQPQHF.

This clone was observed a single time. The V call is TRBV19, the J call TRBJ1-5; D might be TRBD1 (6 bases). This CDR3 contains 19 residues. The V and J ends lost 6 bases and 1 base respectively, with 25 bases between them. The germline V gene encodes CDR1 LNHDA and CDR2 SQIVND (reference sequence). CDR3 protein: CASSPRGGGASWSNQPQHF. The CDR3 nucleotides are TGTGCCAGTAGCCCAAGGGGGGGTGGGGCTTCTTGGAGCAATCAGCCCCAGCATTTT.

V and J are TRBV28 and TRBJ2-4; D is ambiguous. This CDR3 is built from 15 residues. V was pared by 6 bases and J by 0 bases, with 12 bases between. CDR1 and CDR2 (germline): MDHEN, SYDVKM. The CDR3 DNA sequence: TGTGCCAGCAGCGGCGGTTTACTAGCCAAAAACATTCAGTACTTC. This codes for CASSGGLLAKNIQYF.

V usage is TRBV3-1 (or the pseudogene TRBV3-2) and J usage is TRBJ2-7; maybe TRBD2 (5 bases). CDR3 length: 14 amino acids. The V gene's germline CDR1 is LGHDT and CDR2 YNNKEL (reference sequence). The germline V and J ends were trimmed by 4 bases and 2 bases, with 12 bases remaining between them. The CDR3 DNA sequence: TGTGCCAGCAGCCGGGGTAGCGAGACCTACGAGCAGTACTTC. This translates into CASSRGSETYEQYF.